What follows are 23 T cell receptor beta chains derived from one specimen sequenced in a study of early T cells in non-severe SARS-CoV-2 infection (dated by TCRdb to the early 2020s). Libraries were built with 5' RACE. The sequencer listed for this sample is NextSeq 500. TCRdb redid the processing of the public reads, applying fastp at Q25 and MiXCR, and retained in-frame beta chains. When rows share a CDR3 protein, they turn into one entry using the most common DNA and genes. The sample has tens of thousands of distinct CDR3 sequences on record, 8.9% of them singletons. In total, the top ten clones hold approximately 15% of the sample. Sequencing was carried out using whole blood. The receptors were gathered from an adult who was a healthcare worker with PCR-confirmed SARS-CoV-2 infection or an uninfected control (not recorded which).

This clonotype was seen many times. V is TRBV20-1 and J is TRBJ1-5; D is unresolved. The CDR3 runs 12 residues. Trimming removed 4 bases from V and 1 base from J, with 5 bases in between. Per the germline V gene, CDR1 is DFQATT and CDR2 is SNEGSKA (reference sequence). The CDR3 sequence: CSATQSNQPQHF. Written as DNA, the CDR3 is TGCAGTGCTACCCAAAGCAATCAGCCCCAGCATTTT.

This clonotype was counted at least ten times. V and J are TRBV27 and TRBJ1-2, with 7 positions matching TRBD1. Trimming at V came to 6 bases and at J to 5 bases, leaving 9 bases not matched to a gene. CDR3 size: 14 residues. Germline assignment: CDR1 MNHEY and CDR2 SMNVEV (reference sequence). The CDR3 spells CASRLTGRSYGYTF. The CDR3 bases are TGTGCCAGCAGATTGACAGGGAGAAGTTATGGCTACACCTTC.

This clonotype was detected only a few times. This chain joins TRBV2 and TRBJ1-4, with D possibly TRBD1 on 5 matching bases. The CDR3 runs 16 residues. From germline, CDR1 is SNHLY and CDR2 FYNNEI. Trimming left V 7 bases short and J 0 bases short, with 15 bases between. The CDR3 region is CASMRQIVATNEKLFF. The CDR3 DNA is TGTGCCAGCATGCGACAGATAGTAGCAACTAATGAAAAACTGTTTTTT.

This clonotype occurred many times. V is TRBV18 and J is TRBJ1-1; D not resolved. The CDR3 runs 16 residues. V dropped 3 bases and J dropped 0 bases, with 14 bases sitting between them. Germline V gene lookup returns CDR1 KGHSH and CDR2 LQKENI. Written as DNA, the CDR3 is TGTGCCAGCTCACCGCAGGAGAGGGTAATGAACACTGAAGCTTTCTTT. Translating it yields CASSPQERVMNTEAFF. The full variable domain, completed using reference TRBV18 and TRBJ1-1, is NAGVMQNPRHLVRRRGQEARLRCSPMKGHSHVYWYRQLPEEGLKFMVYLQKENIIDESGMPKERFSAEFPKEGPSILRIQQVVRGDSAAYFCASSPQERVMNTEAFFGQGTRLTVV.

This clonotype was seen ten or more times. The gene calls are TRBV10-3 and TRBJ1-4, with a weak D call TRBD1 (5 bases). The V gene's germline CDR1 is ENHRY and CDR2 SYGVKD. V was trimmed by 10 bases and J by 7 bases, leaving 25 bases between them. This CDR3 region has 16 residues. The CDR3 DNA follows: TGTGCCACCTCACCGGCTACTCACACAGGACCTGAAAAACTGTTTTTT. It encodes CATSPATHTGPEKLFF.

Only a few counts were recorded for this clonotype. CDR3 amino acids: CASSQWGSSSYEQYF. In DNA form, the CDR3 reads TGTGCCAGCAGCCAATGGGGCAGTAGCTCCTACGAGCAGTACTTC. The rearrangement uses TRBV3-1 and TRBJ2-7; D may be TRBD1 (5 bases). This CDR3 contains 15 residues. Trimming left V 2 bases short and J 0 bases short, with 11 bases between. Germline CDR1 is LGHDT and CDR2 is YNNKEL (reference sequence).

Only a few counts were recorded for this clonotype. The rearrangement links TRBV27 to TRBJ2-1; D perhaps matches TRBD2 (6 bases). This CDR3 spans 13 amino acids. Germline V gene lookup returns CDR1 MNHEY and CDR2 SMNVEV (reference sequence). The V end lost 9 bases, the J end lost 6 bases, and 15 bases lay between the germline ends. CDR3 DNA sequence: TGTGCCAGTTCGGGAGCGGTAGGCAATGAGCAGTTCTTC. It translates to CASSGAVGNEQFF.

The rearrangement links TRBV24-1 to TRBJ1-5, with a weak D call TRBD1 (5 bases). CDR3 length: 16 amino acids. V lost 5 bases to trimming and J lost 2 bases, with 15 bases between them. The germline V gene encodes CDR1 KGHDR and CDR2 SFDVKD. CDR3: CATSVGGRAGNQPQHF. The CDR3 DNA reads TGTGCCACCAGTGTTGGTGGCAGGGCAGGCAATCAGCCCCAGCATTTT.

V is TRBV6-2 or TRBV6-3 and J is TRBJ2-5; 11 bases align to TRBD2. The CDR3 loop spans 15 amino acids. V shed 3 bases and J 4 bases; nucleotides not matched to a gene: 4. Per germline, CDR1 MNHEY and CDR2 SVGEGT. The CDR3 region has the DNA TGTGCCAGCAGTTATTTACTAGCGGGAGCAGAGACCCAGTACTTC. As protein: CASSYLLAGAETQYF.

About this clonotype itself: The junction does not match germline at one end; this may be a read error. V is TRBV7-7 and J is TRBJ2-1; 8 bases match TRBD1. The CDR3 covers 16 residues. Germline lookup yields CDR1 SSHAT and CDR2 FNYEAQ (reference sequence). CDR3 loop: CASSLVFRGQYNEQFF. In nucleotides, the CDR3 is TGTGCTAGCAGCTTAGTTTTCAGGGGGCAGTACAATGAGCAGTTCTTC.

Ten or more counts support this clonotype. The CDR3 reads CASSPATTETQYF. The DNA for the CDR3 is TGTGCCAGCTCACCCGCAACTACGGAGACCCAGTACTTC. The J gene is TRBJ2-5, the V gene TRBV18; D not resolved. The CDR3 has 13 amino acids. Germline lookup yields CDR1 KGHSH and CDR2 LQKENI. V dropped 3 bases and J dropped 5 bases, with 10 bases sitting between them.

This clonotype was seen at least ten times. J is TRBJ2-1 and V is TRBV5-1; a weak D match, TRBD1 (6 bases). The V gene's germline CDR1 is SGHRS and CDR2 YFSETQ. Deletions cut 1 base from V and 5 bases from J, with 10 bases between. The CDR3 is 14 residues long. In DNA, the CDR3 is TGCGCCAGCAGCTTGAGGGGGACGGACAATGAGCAGTTCTTC. Translated: CASSLRGTDNEQFF. The whole variable domain, remainder taken from reference TRBV5-1 and TRBJ2-1, is KAGVTQTPRYLIKTRGQQVTLSCSPISGHRSVSWYQQTPGQGLQFLFEYFSETQRNKGNFPGRFSGRQFSNSRSEMNVSTLELGDSALYLCASSLRGTDNEQFFGPGTRLTVL.

The chain is built from TRBV12-3 or TRBV12-4 and TRBJ2-5; no reliable D call. The CDR3 consists of 12 residues. The V end was cut by 4 bases, the J end by 7 bases, with 10 bases between. CDR3 sequence reads: CASSSIRRTQYF. As DNA, the CDR3 is TGTGCCAGCAGTTCGATTAGGCGGACCCAGTACTTC.

The genes are TRBV5-4 and TRBJ2-7; 7 nucleotides align to TRBD2. The CDR3 totals 17 residues. Germline CDR1 reads SGHNT; CDR2 reads YYREEE (reference sequence). Germline trimming cut 4 bases from V and 3 bases from J; bases unmatched to any gene: 16. The CDR3: CASSPGSRGLLLYEQYF. CDR3 DNA sequence: TGTGCCAGCAGCCCGGGATCTCGGGGACTACTTCTCTACGAGCAGTACTTC.

Of note for this clonotype: A read error is possible here, since a much larger clone lies one base away. The rearrangement joins TRBV24-1 to TRBJ2-3; 9 bases match TRBD2. The germline gives CDR1 KGHDR, CDR2 SFDVKD. CDR3 length: 15 amino acids. CDR3 in DNA: TGTGCCACCCACGATTCAGCGGGAGGTACAGTTACGCAGTATTTT. The encoded protein is CATHDSAGGTVTQYF.

This clonotype has ten or more counts. The chain has TRBV27 and TRBJ2-2; TRBD2 agrees at 10 bases. Germline V CDR1 and CDR2: MNHEY, SMNVEV (reference sequence). This CDR3 is built from 16 residues. J gave up 2 bases and V 6 bases, and 6 bases lay outside the gene matches. The CDR3: CASRTLAGVNTGELFF. The CDR3 DNA follows: TGTGCCAGCAGAACCCTAGCGGGAGTAAACACCGGGGAGCTGTTTTTT.

This clonotype was counted many times. The gene calls are TRBV5-4 and TRBJ2-7, with 9 bases matching TRBD2. J was trimmed by 6 bases and V by 4 bases; bases with no gene match: 11. CDR1 and CDR2 from the germline V gene are SGHNT and YYREEE (reference sequence). The CDR3 is made up of 15 amino acids. The CDR3 DNA sequence: TGTGCCAGCAGCGCGGGGCCTAGCGGGACCCGCGAGCAGTACTTC. It translates to CASSAGPSGTREQYF.

This clonotype appeared many times. The genes are TRBV6-1 and TRBJ2-1; 10 nucleotides align to TRBD2. CDR1 and CDR2 from the germline V gene are MNHNS and SASEGT. After removal of 5 bases from V and 6 bases from J, the junction contained 7 bases not matched to a gene. The CDR3 contains 15 residues. The CDR3 is CASSLLAGESNEQFF. The CDR3 region has the DNA TGTGCCAGCAGTCTTCTAGCGGGAGAGTCCAATGAGCAGTTCTTC.

V is TRBV6-2 or TRBV6-3 and J is TRBJ2-7; D gene uncertain. CDR1 MNHEY and CDR2 SVGEGT come from the germline V gene. V lost 7 bases and J 3 bases, leaving 13 bases between the germline ends. The CDR3 sequence is 13 residues long. For the CDR3, the DNA is TGTGCCAGCACCCACTCTGCGGTCTACGAGCAGTACTTC. Encoded protein: CASTHSAVYEQYF.

This chain links TRBV7-9 with TRBJ1-2; 8 nucleotides match TRBD1. Losses at the gene ends were 4 bases for V and 7 bases for J; bases not matched to a gene: 20. Per the germline V gene, CDR1 is SEHNR and CDR2 is FQNEAQ (reference sequence). This CDR3 region has 18 residues. In nucleotides, the CDR3 is TGTGCCAGCAGCTACCAACCGGGGACAGGCGCCGTTCCGGTTGGCTACACCTTC. Protein product: CASSYQPGTGAVPVGYTF.

This clonotype was counted at least ten times. This chain links TRBV11-2 with TRBJ2-7, with a possible D match to TRBD2 (6 bases). The CDR3 loop spans 12 amino acids. Trimming pared 1 base from V and 11 bases from J, leaving 12 bases between. Germline loops: CDR1 SGHAT, CDR2 FQNNGV. This CDR3 reads CASSLAGGVEYF. The CDR3 nucleotides are TGTGCCAGCAGCTTAGCCGGAGGGGTGGAGTACTTC.

The chain links TRBV5-5 to TRBJ2-1; D is unresolved. This CDR3 has 14 residues. V was shortened by 4 bases and J by 0 bases, with 8 bases between the two germline ends. Germline values: CDR1 SGHKS, CDR2 YYEKEE (reference sequence). This CDR3 is CASSVRSSYNEQFF. CDR3 DNA: TGTGCCAGCAGCGTCAGGAGCTCCTACAATGAGCAGTTCTTC.

This clonotype showed up just a few times. This rearrangement joins TRBV6-6 to TRBJ2-3; D may be TRBD2 (5 bases). Germline V lookup: CDR1 MNHNY, CDR2 SVGAGI (reference sequence). V was trimmed by 7 bases and J by 1 base, leaving 15 bases between them. CDR3 length: 15 amino acids. Here the CDR3 reads CASTISGRGTDTQYF. The CDR3 DNA sequence: TGTGCCAGCACCATAAGCGGCCGGGGCACAGATACGCAGTATTTT.